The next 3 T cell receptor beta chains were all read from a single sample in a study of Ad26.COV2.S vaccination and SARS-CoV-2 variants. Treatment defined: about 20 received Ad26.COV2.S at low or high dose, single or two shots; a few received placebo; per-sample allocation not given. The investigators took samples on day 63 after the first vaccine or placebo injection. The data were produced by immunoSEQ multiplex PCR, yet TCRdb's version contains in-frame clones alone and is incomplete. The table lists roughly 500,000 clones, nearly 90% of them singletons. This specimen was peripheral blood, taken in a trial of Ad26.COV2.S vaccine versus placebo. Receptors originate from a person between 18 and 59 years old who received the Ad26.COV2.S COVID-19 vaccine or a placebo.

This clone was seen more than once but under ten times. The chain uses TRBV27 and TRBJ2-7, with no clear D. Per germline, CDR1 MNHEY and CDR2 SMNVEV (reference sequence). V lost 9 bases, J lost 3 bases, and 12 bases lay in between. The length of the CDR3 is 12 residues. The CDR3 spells CASGSSFYEQYV. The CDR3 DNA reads TGTGCCAGTGGGTCTAGTTTCTACGAGCAGTACGTC.

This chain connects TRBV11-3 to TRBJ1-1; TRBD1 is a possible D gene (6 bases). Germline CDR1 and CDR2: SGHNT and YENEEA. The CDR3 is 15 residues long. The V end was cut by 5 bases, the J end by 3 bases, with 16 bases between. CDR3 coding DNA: TGTGCCAGCAGCGAGGACTTTTACAGGGACACTGAAGCTTTCTTT. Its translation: CASSEDFYRDTEAFF.

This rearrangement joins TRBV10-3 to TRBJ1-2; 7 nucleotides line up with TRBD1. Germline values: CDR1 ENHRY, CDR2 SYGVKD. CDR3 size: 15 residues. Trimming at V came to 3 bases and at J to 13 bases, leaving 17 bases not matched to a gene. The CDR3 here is CAISEQFRDRGGGTF. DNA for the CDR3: TGTGCCATCAGTGAACAATTCCGGGACAGAGGCGGCGGCACCTTC.